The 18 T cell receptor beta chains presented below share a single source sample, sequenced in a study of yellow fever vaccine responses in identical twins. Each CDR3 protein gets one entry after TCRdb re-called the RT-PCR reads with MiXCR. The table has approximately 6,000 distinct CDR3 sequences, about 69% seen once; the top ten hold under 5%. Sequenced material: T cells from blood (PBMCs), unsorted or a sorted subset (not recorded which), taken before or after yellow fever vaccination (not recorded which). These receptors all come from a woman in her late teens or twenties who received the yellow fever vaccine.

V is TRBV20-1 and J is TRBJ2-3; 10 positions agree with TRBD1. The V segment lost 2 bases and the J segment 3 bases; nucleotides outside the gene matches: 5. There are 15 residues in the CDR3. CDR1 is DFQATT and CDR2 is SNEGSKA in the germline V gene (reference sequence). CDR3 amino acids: CSARPDRGLTDTQYF. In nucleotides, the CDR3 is TGCAGTGCTAGACCCGACAGGGGGCTTACAGATACGCAGTATTTT.

DNA of the CDR3: TGTGCCAGCAGTTACTCCTCAGGGTCGCTCGGCTACACCTTC. It specifies CASSYSSGSLGYTF. The genes are TRBV6-5 and TRBJ1-2, with TRBD1 as a possible D gene (5 bases). The CDR3 loop spans 14 amino acids. Per the germline V gene, CDR1 is MNHEY and CDR2 is SVGAGI. V shed 0 bases and J shed 8 bases, with 13 bases lying between them.

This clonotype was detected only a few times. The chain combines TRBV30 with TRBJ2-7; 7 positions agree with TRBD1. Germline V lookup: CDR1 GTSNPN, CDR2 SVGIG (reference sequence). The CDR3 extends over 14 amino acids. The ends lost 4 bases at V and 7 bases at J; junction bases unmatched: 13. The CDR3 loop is CAWTKEQGPREQYF. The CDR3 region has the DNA TGTGCCTGGACTAAAGAACAGGGGCCGAGGGAGCAGTACTTC.

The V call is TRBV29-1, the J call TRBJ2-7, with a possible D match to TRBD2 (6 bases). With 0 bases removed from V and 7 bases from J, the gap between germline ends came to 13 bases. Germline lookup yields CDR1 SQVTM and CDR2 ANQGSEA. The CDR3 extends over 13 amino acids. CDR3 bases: TGCAGCGTTGAAGACACGAGCGGAGGGGAGCAGTACTTC. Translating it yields CSVEDTSGGEQYF.

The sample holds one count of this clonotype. The CDR3 here is CASSFSGSGELFF. CDR3 DNA: TGCGCCAGCAGTTTCTCGGGTAGCGGGGAGCTGTTTTTT. This sequence joins TRBV10-1 and TRBJ2-2; D is undetermined. The CDR3 has 13 residues. V was clipped by 5 bases and J by 7 bases, with 11 bases between them. From germline, CDR1 is WNHNN and CDR2 SYGVQD (reference sequence).

CDR3 coding DNA: TGTGCCACCAGTGATTTGTCACGGGGTAATGAGCAGTTCTTC. Translation: CATSDLSRGNEQFF. The chain couples TRBV24-1 to TRBJ2-1, with D possibly TRBD2 on 5 matching bases. The CDR3 consists of 14 residues. V was cut by 0 bases and J by 7 bases, with 9 bases left in between. Germline V CDR1 and CDR2: KGHDR, SFDVKD.

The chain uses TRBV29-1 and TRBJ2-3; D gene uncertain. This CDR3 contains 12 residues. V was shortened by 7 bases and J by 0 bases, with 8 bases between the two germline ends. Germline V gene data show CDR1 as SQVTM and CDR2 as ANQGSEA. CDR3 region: CSAETSTDTQYF. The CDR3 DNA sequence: TGCAGCGCCGAAACCAGCACAGATACGCAGTATTTT.

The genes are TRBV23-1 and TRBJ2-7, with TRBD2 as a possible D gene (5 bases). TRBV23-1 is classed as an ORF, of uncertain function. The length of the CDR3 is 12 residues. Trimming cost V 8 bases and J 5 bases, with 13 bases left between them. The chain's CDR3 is CASWVEVHEQYF. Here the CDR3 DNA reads TGCGCCAGCTGGGTGGAGGTCCACGAGCAGTACTTC.

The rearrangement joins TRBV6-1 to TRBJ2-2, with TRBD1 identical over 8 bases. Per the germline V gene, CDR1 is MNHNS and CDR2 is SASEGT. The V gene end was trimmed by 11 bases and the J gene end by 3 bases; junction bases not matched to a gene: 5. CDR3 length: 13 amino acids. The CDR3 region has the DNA TGTGCCGGAACACAGGGGGACACCGGGGAGCTGTTTTTT. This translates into CAGTQGDTGELFF.

CDR3 bases: TGCAGCGTACCATTGTCAGATACGCAGTATTTT. It codes for CSVPLSDTQYF. The rearrangement joins TRBV29-1 to TRBJ2-3, with D hard to call. Germline V lookup: CDR1 SQVTM, CDR2 ANQGSEA. V dropped 6 bases and J dropped 4 bases, with 8 bases sitting between them. The CDR3 is 11 residues long.

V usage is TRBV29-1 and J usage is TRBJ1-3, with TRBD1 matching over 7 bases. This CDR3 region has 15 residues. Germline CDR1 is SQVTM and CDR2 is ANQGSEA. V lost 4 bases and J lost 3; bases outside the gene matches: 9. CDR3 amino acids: CSVVTGAKVGNTIYF. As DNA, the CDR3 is TGCAGCGTTGTAACAGGGGCCAAGGTTGGAAACACCATATATTTT. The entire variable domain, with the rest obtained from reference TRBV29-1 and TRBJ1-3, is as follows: SAVISQKPSRDICQRGTSLTIQCQVDSQVTMMFWYRQQPGQSLTLIATANQGSEATYESGFVIDKFPISRPNLTFSTLTVSNMSPEDSSIYLCSVVTGAKVGNTIYFGEGSWLTVV.

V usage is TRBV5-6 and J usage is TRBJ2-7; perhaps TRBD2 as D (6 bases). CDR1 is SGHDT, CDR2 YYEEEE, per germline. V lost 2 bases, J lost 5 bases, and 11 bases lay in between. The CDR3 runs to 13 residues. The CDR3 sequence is CASSFNPGDEQYF. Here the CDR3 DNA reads TGTGCCAGCAGCTTCAATCCGGGGGACGAGCAGTACTTC.

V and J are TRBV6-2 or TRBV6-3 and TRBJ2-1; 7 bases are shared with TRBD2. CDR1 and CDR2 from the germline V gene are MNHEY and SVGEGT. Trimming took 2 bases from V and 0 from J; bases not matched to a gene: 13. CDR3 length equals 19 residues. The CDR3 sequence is CASSYPDGGGPSSYNEQFF. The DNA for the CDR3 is TGTGCCAGCAGTTACCCCGACGGGGGAGGGCCCAGCTCCTACAATGAGCAGTTCTTC.

The CDR3 DNA reads TGTGCCAGCAGCCAAGAATTAGGGCGGGACCACACTGAAGCTTTCTTT. This translates into CASSQELGRDHTEAFF. The V call is TRBV3-1, the J call TRBJ1-1; a possible D gene is TRBD1 (5 bases). The V end was cut by 0 bases, the J end by 3 bases, with 14 bases between. There are 16 residues in the CDR3. Germline V CDR1 and CDR2: LGHDT, YNNKEL (reference sequence).

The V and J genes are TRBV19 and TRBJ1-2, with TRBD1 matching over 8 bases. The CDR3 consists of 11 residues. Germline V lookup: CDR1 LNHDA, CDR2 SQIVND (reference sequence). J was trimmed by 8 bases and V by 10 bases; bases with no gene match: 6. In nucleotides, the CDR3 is TGTGCCACCGGACAGGGTTTCGGCTACACCTTC. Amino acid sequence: CATGQGFGYTF. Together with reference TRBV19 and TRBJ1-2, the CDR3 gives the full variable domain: DGGITQSPKYLFRKEGQNVTLSCEQNLNHDAMYWYRQDPGQGLRLIYYSQIVNDFQKGDIAEGYSVSREKKESFPLTVTSAQKNPTAFYLCATGQGFGYTFGSGTRLTVV.

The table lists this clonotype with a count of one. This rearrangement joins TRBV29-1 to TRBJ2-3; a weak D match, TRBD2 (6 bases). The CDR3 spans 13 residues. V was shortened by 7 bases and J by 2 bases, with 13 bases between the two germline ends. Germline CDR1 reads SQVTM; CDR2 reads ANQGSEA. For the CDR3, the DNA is TGCAGCGGGGGGGAGGCCTACACAGATACGCAGTATTTT. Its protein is CSGGEAYTDTQYF.

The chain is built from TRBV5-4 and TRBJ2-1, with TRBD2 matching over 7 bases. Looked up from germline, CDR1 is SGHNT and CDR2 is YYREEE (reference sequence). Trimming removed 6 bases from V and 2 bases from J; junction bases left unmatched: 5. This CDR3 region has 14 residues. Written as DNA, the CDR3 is TGTGCCAGCATCCCACGGGGGGCCTACAATGAGCAGTTCTTC. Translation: CASIPRGAYNEQFF.

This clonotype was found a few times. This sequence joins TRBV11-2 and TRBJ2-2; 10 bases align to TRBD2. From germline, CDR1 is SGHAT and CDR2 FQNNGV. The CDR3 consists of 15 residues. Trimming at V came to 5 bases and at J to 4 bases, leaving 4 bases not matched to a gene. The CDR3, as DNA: TGTGCCAGCAGCCTCCTAGCGGGGGTCACCGGGGAGCTGTTTTTT. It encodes CASSLLAGVTGELFF. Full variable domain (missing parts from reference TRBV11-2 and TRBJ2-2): EAGVAQSPRYKIIEKRQSVAFWCNPISGHATLYWYQQILGQGPKLLIQFQNNGVVDDSQLPKDRFSAERLKGVDSTLKIQPAKLEDSAVYLCASSLLAGVTGELFFGEGSRLTVL.